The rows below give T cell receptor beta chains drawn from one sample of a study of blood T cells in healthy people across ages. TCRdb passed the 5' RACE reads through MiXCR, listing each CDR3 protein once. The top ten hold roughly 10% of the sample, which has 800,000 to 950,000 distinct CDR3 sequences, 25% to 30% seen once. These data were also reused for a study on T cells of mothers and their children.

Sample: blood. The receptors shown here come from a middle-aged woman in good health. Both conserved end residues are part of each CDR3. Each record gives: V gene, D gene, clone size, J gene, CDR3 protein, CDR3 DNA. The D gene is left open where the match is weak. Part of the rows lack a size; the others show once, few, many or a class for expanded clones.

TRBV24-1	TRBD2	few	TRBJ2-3	CATSERTSGPSTDTQYF	TGTGCCACCAGTGAGCGGACTAGCGGCCCTAGCACAGATACGCAGTATTTT
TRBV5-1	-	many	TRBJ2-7	CASSLEASSYEQYF	TGTGCCAGCAGCTTAGAAGCAAGCTCCTACGAGCAGTACTTC
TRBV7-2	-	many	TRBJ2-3	CASSHETSTDTQYF	TGTGCCAGCAGCCATGAGACAAGCACAGATACGCAGTATTTT
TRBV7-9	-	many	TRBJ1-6	CASSLWEARGSPLHF	TGTGCCAGCAGCCTCTGGGAGGCTCGGGGCTCACCCCTCCACTTT
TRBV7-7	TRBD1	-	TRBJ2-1	CASSPGQGVNEQFF	TGTGCTAGCAGCCCCGGACAGGGGGTCAATGAGCAGTTCTTC
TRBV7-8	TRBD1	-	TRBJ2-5	CASSQTPTGKETQYF	TGTGCCAGCAGCCAGACCCCGACAGGGAAAGAGACCCAGTACTTC
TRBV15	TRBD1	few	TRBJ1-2	CATSRDWTGRTIFYGYTF	TGTGCCACCAGCAGAGATTGGACAGGGAGAACAATTTTCTATGGCTACACCTTC
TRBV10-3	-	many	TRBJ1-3	CAIRPPSGNTIYF	TGTGCCATCAGGCCACCTTCTGGAAACACCATATATTTT
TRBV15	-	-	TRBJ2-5	CATPSGKGEETQYF	TGTGCCACCCCCTCGGGAAAAGGCGAAGAGACCCAGTACTTC
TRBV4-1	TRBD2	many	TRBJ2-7	CASSPGLAEPYEQYF	TGCGCCAGCAGCCCTGGACTAGCGGAACCCTACGAGCAGTACTTC
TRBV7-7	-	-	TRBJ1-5	CARGPKHSNQPQHF	TGTGCTAGAGGACCGAAACATAGCAATCAGCCCCAGCATTTT
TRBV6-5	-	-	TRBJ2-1	CASSYSIPSNEQFF	TGTGCCAGCAGTTACTCGATACCTAGCAATGAGCAGTTCTTC
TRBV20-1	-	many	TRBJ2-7	CSARTGFSYEQYF	TGCAGTGCTCGGACGGGGTTTTCCTACGAGCAGTACTTC
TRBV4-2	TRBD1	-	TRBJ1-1	CASSPSTGPLNTEAFF	TGTGCCAGCAGCCCATCGACAGGGCCTCTGAACACTGAAGCTTTCTTT
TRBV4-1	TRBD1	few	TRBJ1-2	CASSPIQGAEGYTF	TGCGCCAGCAGCCCGATACAGGGGGCGGAGGGCTACACCTTC
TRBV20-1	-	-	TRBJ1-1	CSAGRAAEAFF	TGCAGTGCCGGGAGGGCAGCTGAAGCTTTCTTT
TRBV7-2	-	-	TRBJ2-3	CASSLGGHFTDTQYF	TGTGCCAGCAGCTTAGGGGGACACTTCACAGATACGCAGTATTTT
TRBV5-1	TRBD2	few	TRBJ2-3	CASSRTSASDTQYF	TGCGCCAGCAGTAGGACTAGCGCGAGCGATACGCAGTATTTT
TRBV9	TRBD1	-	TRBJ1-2	CASSADRVANYGCTF	TGTGCCAGCAGCGCAGACAGGGTCGCTAACTATGGCTGCACCTTC
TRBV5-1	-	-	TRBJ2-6	CASSFRGVGANVLTF	TGCGCCAGCAGCTTCAGGGGAGTTGGGGCCAACGTCCTGACTTTC
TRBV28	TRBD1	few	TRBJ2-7	CASSRTGKGYEQYF	TGTGCCAGCAGTAGGACAGGGAAGGGGTACGAGCAGTACTTC
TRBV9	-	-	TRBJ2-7	CASSVTISGQEGRNEQYF	TGTGCCAGCAGCGTGACGATTTCGGGGCAGGAGGGTCGCAATGAGCAGTACTTC
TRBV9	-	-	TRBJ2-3	CASSKVGDTQYF	TGTGCCAGCAGTAAGGTTGGAGATACGCAGTATTTT
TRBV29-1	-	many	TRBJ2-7	CSVEGRLVSYEQYF	TGCAGCGTTGAAGGACGGCTGGTCTCCTACGAGCAGTACTTC
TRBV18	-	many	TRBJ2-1	CASSADSYNEQFF	TGTGCCAGCTCAGCGGACAGCTACAATGAGCAGTTCTTC
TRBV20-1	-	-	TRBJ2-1	CSARDLGVFYNEQFF	TGCAGTGCTAGAGATCTGGGGGTGTTCTACAATGAGCAGTTCTTC
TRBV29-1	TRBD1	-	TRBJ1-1	CSVEGTVEAFF	TGCAGCGTGGAAGGGACAGTCGAAGCTTTCTTT
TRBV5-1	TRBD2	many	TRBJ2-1	CASSLVLAGQYNEQFF	TGCGCCAGCAGCTTGGTTCTAGCGGGGCAATACAATGAGCAGTTCTTC
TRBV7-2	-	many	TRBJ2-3	CASSLAKGGASDTQYF	TGTGCCAGCAGCTTAGCTAAGGGGGGGGCCTCGGATACGCAGTATTTT
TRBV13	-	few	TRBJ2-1	CASSPRDSYSYNEQFF	TGTGCCAGCAGCCCACGGGACTCCTACTCCTACAATGAGCAGTTCTTC
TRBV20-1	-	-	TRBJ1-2	CSARDVQVGHGYTF	TGCAGTGCTAGAGATGTCCAGGTGGGGCATGGCTACACCTTC
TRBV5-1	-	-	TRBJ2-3	CASRPPLEGGYYTQYF	TGCGCCAGCAGACCCCCGTTGGAGGGCGGGTACTATACGCAGTATTTT
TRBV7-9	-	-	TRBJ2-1	CASSPDKGIYNEQFF	TGTGCCAGCAGCCCCGACAAGGGCATCTACAATGAGCAGTTCTTC
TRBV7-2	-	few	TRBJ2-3	CASSFGGASDTQYF	TGTGCCAGCAGCTTTGGGGGGGCGTCAGATACGCAGTATTTT